There are many counts of the clone carrying this T cell receptor (beta chain). What it binds is unknown. Researchers made TCR beta libraries by using iRepertoire HTBI primers and running Arm-PCR on CDR3 regions. One entry per CDR3 protein, called by TCRdb with MiXCR from the multiplex PCR reads. The top ten hold around 30% of the sample, which has more than 300,000 distinct CDR3 sequences, around 19% seen once. This sample was included in a study of regulatory T cells in long-lasting Graves disease. Study-wide results and limits: Persistent Graves' cases showed lower TCR diversity than newly diagnosed cases. More public clonotypes were shared by persistent patients (around 2,500) than by new patients (more than 950).

Deletions cut 8 bases from V and 3 bases from J, with 13 bases between. The CDR3 has 12 amino acids. Germline V CDR1 and CDR2: SQVTM, ANQGSEA. Time point in this sample: persistent/refractory GD, antithyroid drugs over 5 years with positive TRAb. PBMC RNA was the source of the TCR library. V usage is TRBV29-1 and J usage is TRBJ1-1; D remains unclear. This TCR derives from a female donor with Graves disease. This specimen was peripheral blood mononuclear cells (PBMCs), taken when the disease was refractory, from a patient treated with antithyroid drugs. The CDR3 region has the DNA TGCAGCTACAGAGGAGGGTACACTGAAGCTTTCTTT. Protein product: CSYRGGYTEAFF.